This T cell receptor (beta chain) was sequenced for a study of blood T cell repertoires in COVID-19. Some clones are missing from TCRdb's copy, which holds only in-frame ones; the method was immunoSEQ multiplex PCR. The sample yields about 270,000 clones, roughly 90% seen once. Trimming took 1 base from V and 1 from J, leaving 6 bases between them. Germline-derived CDR1 and CDR2 are SGHRS and YFSETQ. CDR3 length: 14 residues. This chain joins TRBV5-1 and TRBJ2-1; D unclear. Sequenced: peripheral blood. This clonotype was obtained from a woman aged 25 to 39 with COVID-19, enrolled during active disease. The DNA for the CDR3 is TGCGCCAGCAGCTTGACCGGGTCCTACAATGAGCAGTTCTTC. It translates to CASSLTGSYNEQFF. Filled out from reference TRBV5-1 and TRBJ2-1, the complete variable domain reads KAGVTQTPRYLIKTRGQQVTLSCSPISGHRSVSWYQQTPGQGLQFLFEYFSETQRNKGNFPGRFSGRQFSNSRSEMNVSTLELGDSALYLCASSLTGSYNEQFFGPGTRLTVL.